These 24 T cell receptor beta chains originate from one sample sequenced in a study of blood T cell repertoires in COVID-19. Produced via immunoSEQ multiplex PCR; TCRdb's table is partial and in-frame only. The table has 150,000 to 200,000 clones, about nine tenths seen once; the top ten hold about 2%. What was sequenced was peripheral blood. The receptors derive from a man aged 18 to 35 with acute or convalescent COVID-19.

This clone appeared a few times. The chain couples TRBV5-6 to TRBJ1-5, with D possibly TRBD1 on 5 matching bases. With 0 bases removed from V and 3 bases from J, the gap between germline ends came to 10 bases. This CDR3 comprises 15 residues. Germline V gives CDR1 SGHDT, CDR2 YYEEEE. CDR3 region: CASSLAGRANQPQHF. In DNA form, the CDR3 reads TGTGCCAGCAGCTTGGCAGGCAGGGCCAATCAGCCCCAGCATTTT.

V gene TRBV5-4 combines with J gene TRBJ1-1, with TRBD1 as a possible D gene (5 bases). The CDR3 extends over 16 amino acids. Germline assignment: CDR1 SGHNT and CDR2 YYREEE (reference sequence). V was trimmed by 1 base and J by 1 base, leaving 14 bases between them. The CDR3 DNA is TGTGCCAGCAGCTTGATAAAAACAGGCCGGAACACTGAAGCTTTCTTT. This sequence encodes CASSLIKTGRNTEAFF.

This sequence joins TRBV15 and TRBJ1-2; D perhaps matches TRBD1 (5 bases). Germline V gives CDR1 LNHNV, CDR2 YYDKDF (reference sequence). This CDR3 has 13 residues. Trimming took 5 bases from V and 6 from J, leaving 13 bases between them. CDR3 in DNA: TGTGCCACCAGCCCCCGTGGAGGGGATGGCTACACCTTC. Translating it yields CATSPRGGDGYTF.

The J gene is TRBJ2-4, the V gene TRBV4-2; no clear D gene. Germline V gene sequence: CDR1 LGHNA, CDR2 YNFKEQ. Trimming took off 0 bases at V and 11 bases at J, with 14 bases between the two ends. CDR3 length equals 14 residues. CDR3 sequence: CASSQDLHPTVQYF. Here the CDR3 DNA reads TGTGCCAGCAGCCAAGATCTTCATCCAACTGTTCAGTACTTC.

The chain joins TRBV5-1 to TRBJ1-2, with 8 bases lining up with TRBD1. Germline CDR1 reads SGHRS; CDR2 reads YFSETQ. The CDR3 is 13 amino acids. Losses at the gene ends were 4 bases for V and 8 bases for J; bases not matched to a gene: 7. CDR3 sequence: CASSIGTGSGYTF. Written as DNA, the CDR3 is TGCGCCAGCAGCATAGGGACAGGCAGCGGCTACACCTTC.

Written as DNA, the CDR3 is TGTGCCAGTAGTCCTCAGGCCAGCACAGATACGCAGTATTTT. Amino acid sequence: CASSPQASTDTQYF. V is TRBV19 and J is TRBJ2-3; no clear D gene. The CDR3 loop spans 14 amino acids. The V end lost 5 bases, the J end lost 0 bases, and 9 bases lay between the germline ends. Germline CDR1 LNHDA, CDR2 SQIVND (reference sequence).

The rearrangement links TRBV7-2 to TRBJ1-6, with 7 nucleotides matching TRBD1. Trimming cost V 1 base and J 11 bases; bases outside gene matches: 11. Germline V gene data show CDR1 as SGHTA and CDR2 as FQGNSA. The CDR3 is 16 residues long. The CDR3 coding sequence is TGTGCCAGCAGCTTAGGGACAGGCGCCCGGGGAACACCCCTCCACTTT. Protein: CASSLGTGARGTPLHF.

The rearrangement joins TRBV9 to TRBJ1-2; 7 positions match TRBD1. The CDR3 runs to 16 residues. Trimming removed 4 bases from V and 6 bases from J; junction bases left unmatched: 15. The germline V gene encodes CDR1 SGDLS and CDR2 YYNGEE. The CDR3, as DNA: TGTGCCAGCAGCCCCTGGGCTGTGGAAAGGGGGCATGGCTACACCTTC. This codes for CASSPWAVERGHGYTF.

The chain is built from TRBV29-1 and TRBJ1-4; 7 nucleotides align to TRBD1. This CDR3 has 13 amino acids. Germline V lookup: CDR1 SQVTM, CDR2 ANQGSEA. V gave up 4 bases and J gave up 5 bases; unmatched junction bases: 4. The CDR3 region is CSVAGTENEKLFF. In DNA form, the CDR3 reads TGCAGCGTTGCCGGGACAGAAAATGAAAAACTGTTTTTT.

V is TRBV5-4 and J is TRBJ2-2, with TRBD2 matching 12 bases. Germline-derived CDR1 and CDR2 are SGHNT and YYREEE (reference sequence). With V trimmed by 1 base and J by 5 bases, 3 bases remained unmatched. The CDR3 has 16 residues. The DNA for the CDR3 is TGTGCCAGCAGCTTGCGACTAGCGGGGGCGACCGGGGAGCTGTTTTTT. Residues: CASSLRLAGATGELFF. Together with reference TRBV5-4 and TRBJ2-2, the CDR3 gives the full variable domain: ETGVTQSPTHLIKTRGQQVTLRCSSQSGHNTVSWYQQALGQGPQFIFQYYREEENGRGNFPPRFSGLQFPNYSSELNVNALELDDSALYLCASSLRLAGATGELFFGEGSRLTVL.

The rearrangement links TRBV5-1 to TRBJ2-6; 9 nucleotides match TRBD1. Trimming removed 1 base from V and 4 bases from J; junction bases left unmatched: 6. CDR1 is SGHRS and CDR2 is YFSETQ in the germline V gene. The CDR3 contains 17 residues. CDR3 nucleotides: TGCGCCAGCAGCTTGTGGGGACAGGGCTCCGGGGCCAACGTCCTGACTTTC. It is translated as CASSLWGQGSGANVLTF. The whole variable domain, filled in from reference TRBV5-1 and TRBJ2-6, reads KAGVTQTPRYLIKTRGQQVTLSCSPISGHRSVSWYQQTPGQGLQFLFEYFSETQRNKGNFPGRFSGRQFSNSRSEMNVSTLELGDSALYLCASSLWGQGSGANVLTFGAGSRLTVL.

The gene calls are TRBV6-5 and TRBJ2-7; 7 nucleotides match TRBD2. Germline CDR1 and CDR2: MNHEY and SVGAGI. V lost 4 bases to trimming and J lost 0 bases; unmatched junction nucleotides: 3. The CDR3 loop spans 14 amino acids. CDR3 amino acids: CASSSWTSSYEQYF. CDR3 coding DNA: TGTGCCAGCAGTTCATGGACTAGCTCCTACGAGCAGTACTTC.

The rearrangement uses TRBV24-1 and TRBJ2-3; 7 bases are shared with TRBD2. In germline, CDR1 is KGHDR, CDR2 SFDVKD. Trimming at V came to 0 bases and at J to 6 bases, leaving 5 bases not matched to a gene. The CDR3 extends over 15 amino acids. CDR3 sequence: CATSDLWEGYDTQYF. The CDR3 DNA is TGTGCCACCAGTGATTTGTGGGAGGGCTACGATACGCAGTATTTT.

The chain recombines TRBV6-5 with TRBJ2-7, with a possible D match to TRBD1 (5 bases). Between the trimmed V and J ends, which lost 5 bases and 3 bases, there was a span of 14 bases. Germline V CDR1 and CDR2: MNHEY, SVGAGI. This CDR3 comprises 14 residues. The chain's CDR3 is CASSRRERDYEQYF. The CDR3 coding sequence is TGTGCCAGCAGTCGCAGGGAAAGGGACTACGAGCAGTACTTC.

The rearrangement joins TRBV2 to TRBJ2-7; 10 bases align to TRBD1. The germline CDR1 and CDR2 sequences are SNHLY and FYNNEI. CDR3 length equals 14 residues. The V segment lost 6 bases and the J segment 3 bases; nucleotides outside the gene matches: 5. The CDR3 bases are TGTGCCAGCAGCTCCGGGACAGGGGTCTACGAGCAGTACTTC. Encoded protein: CASSSGTGVYEQYF.

The chain has TRBV30 and TRBJ2-1; 11 bases line up with TRBD2. J was trimmed by 6 bases and V by 8 bases; bases with no gene match: 6. Germline V gives CDR1 GTSNPN, CDR2 SVGIG (reference sequence). There are 13 residues in the CDR3. The CDR3 region is CARQLAGVNEQFF. The CDR3 DNA follows: TGTGCCCGACAACTAGCGGGAGTCAATGAGCAGTTCTTC.

The rearrangement links TRBV5-1 to TRBJ1-3, with 8 bases lining up with TRBD1. Germline V CDR1 and CDR2: SGHRS, YFSETQ. The CDR3 has 18 residues. V was pared by 0 bases and J by 3 bases, with 11 bases of the junction left unmatched. The CDR3 region has the DNA TGCGCCAGCAGCTTGGCCCTGAATCAGGGGGCAGGTGGAAACACCATATATTTT. Its protein product is CASSLALNQGAGGNTIYF.

This chain joins TRBV5-6 and TRBJ1-3; D gene unclear. The CDR3 has 15 amino acids. Trimming stripped 3 bases from V and 0 bases from J, with 10 bases between. Germline CDR1 SGHDT, CDR2 YYEEEE. The CDR3 loop is CASSSTGDSGNTIYF. The CDR3 nucleotides are TGTGCCAGCAGCTCTACCGGGGACTCTGGAAACACCATATATTTT.

The gene calls are TRBV18 and TRBJ2-2, with 10 bases fitting TRBD1. The length of the CDR3 is 15 residues. V shed 4 bases and J 6 bases; nucleotides not matched to a gene: 5. Germline V gene sequence: CDR1 KGHSH, CDR2 LQKENI. The CDR3 here is CASSQRGQGAGELFF. Here the CDR3 DNA reads TGTGCCAGCTCACAACGAGGACAGGGGGCCGGGGAGCTGTTTTTT.

The chain recombines TRBV6-4 with TRBJ1-5, with 9 bases fitting TRBD1. Looked up from germline, CDR1 is MRHNA and CDR2 is SNTAGT. The CDR3 extends over 18 amino acids. The junction had 11 bases not matched to a gene; V was cut back by 2 bases and J by 3 bases. CDR3 sequence (DNA): TGTGCCAGCAGTGACAACCCCCGACAGGGGGAATACAATCAGCCCCAGCATTTT. It is translated as CASSDNPRQGEYNQPQHF.

Note on this clone: In the same sample, other DNA sequences code for this CDR3. The chain employs TRBV6-5 and TRBJ1-1; tentatively, D is TRBD1 (6 bases). Germline CDR1 and CDR2: MNHEY and SVGAGI. This CDR3 has 14 amino acids. Trimming took off 0 bases at V and 1 base at J, with 6 bases between the two ends. The CDR3 DNA is TGTGCCAGCAGTTACTCCAGGGGGAACACTGAAGCTTTCTTT. Encoded protein: CASSYSRGNTEAFF.

This clone showed up just once. The rearrangement joins TRBV30 to TRBJ1-6; D is unresolved. The germline V gene encodes CDR1 GTSNPN and CDR2 SVGIG (reference sequence). The CDR3 contains 15 residues. V was cut by 4 bases and J by 0 bases, with 10 bases left in between. The CDR3 DNA reads as TGTGCCTGGACTGCGGAGAGCTCCTATAATTCACCCCTCCACTTT. It specifies CAWTAESSYNSPLHF. The full variable domain, rest sourced from reference TRBV30 and TRBJ1-6, is SQTIHQWPATLVQPVGSPLSLECTVEGTSNPNLYWYRQAAGRGLQLLFYSVGIGQISSEVPQNLSASRPQDRQFILSSKKLLLSDSGFYLCAWTAESSYNSPLHFGNGTRLTVT.

The V call is TRBV20-1, the J call TRBJ2-5, with unresolved D. The germline CDR1 and CDR2 sequences are DFQATT and SNEGSKA (reference sequence). V was cut by 3 bases and J by 5 bases, with 7 bases left in between. This CDR3 has 11 residues. DNA for the CDR3: TGCAGTGCTAGGATAACTGAGACCCAGTACTTC. It yields the protein CSARITETQYF.

This clone was found a few times. The rearrangement joins TRBV30 to TRBJ2-3; 11 bases match TRBD2. This CDR3 contains 15 residues. Looked up from germline, CDR1 is GTSNPN and CDR2 is SVGIG (reference sequence). Trimming took 3 bases from V and 4 from J; bases not matched to a gene: 6. CDR3 loop: CAWRRSGGAADTQYF. The CDR3 DNA reads as TGTGCCTGGAGACGTAGCGGGGGGGCCGCAGATACGCAGTATTTT. Variable domain in full (rest from reference TRBV30 and TRBJ2-3): SQTIHQWPATLVQPVGSPLSLECTVEGTSNPNLYWYRQAAGRGLQLLFYSVGIGQISSEVPQNLSASRPQDRQFILSSKKLLLSDSGFYLCAWRRSGGAADTQYFGPGTRLTVL.